The clone carrying this TCR beta chain was found once. 60 Vbeta and 13 Jbeta primers were used in PCR. Data came from immunoSEQ multiplex PCR; TCRdb stores just in-frame clones and leaves some out. The data show around 180,000 clones, with roughly 80% seen just once and 2% to 2.5% held by the top ten. V lost 2 bases, J lost 6 bases, and 20 bases lay in between. CDR1 and CDR2 from the germline V gene are SGHRS and YFSETQ. The CDR3 runs 16 residues. This entry belongs to a study of cytomegalovirus exposure and HLA in healthy donors. Sample: PBMCs. This clonotype was sampled from a male donor in good health and CMV-seronegative. The rearrangement links TRBV5-1 to TRBJ1-1; a weak D match, TRBD1 (6 bases). CDR3 sequence reads: CASSLVGAGASPEAFF. DNA for the CDR3: TGCGCCAGCAGCTTAGTCGGTGCAGGGGCGAGCCCTGAAGCTTTCTTT. The full variable domain, rest sourced from reference TRBV5-1 and TRBJ1-1, is KAGVTQTPRYLIKTRGQQVTLSCSPISGHRSVSWYQQTPGQGLQFLFEYFSETQRNKGNFPGRFSGRQFSNSRSEMNVSTLELGDSALYLCASSLVGAGASPEAFFGQGTRLTVV.